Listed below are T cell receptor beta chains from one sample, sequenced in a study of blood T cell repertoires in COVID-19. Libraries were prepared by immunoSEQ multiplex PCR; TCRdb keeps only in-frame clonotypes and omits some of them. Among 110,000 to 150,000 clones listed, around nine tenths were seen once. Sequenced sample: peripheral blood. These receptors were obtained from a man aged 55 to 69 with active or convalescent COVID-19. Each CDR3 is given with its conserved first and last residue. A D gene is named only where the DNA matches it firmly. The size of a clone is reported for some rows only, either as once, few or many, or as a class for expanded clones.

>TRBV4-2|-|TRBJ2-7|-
TGTGCCAGCAGCCCAGAACTAGCCCCCACGGATCAGTACTTC
CASSPELAPTDQYF
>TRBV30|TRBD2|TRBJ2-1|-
TGTGCCCTCAAGCGGGGGGGAGACAATGAGCAGTTCTTC
CALKRGGDNEQFF
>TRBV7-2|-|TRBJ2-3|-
TGTGCCAGCAGCTTATATGGGTCCCAGGGAGGAGATACGCAGTATTTT
CASSLYGSQGGDTQYF
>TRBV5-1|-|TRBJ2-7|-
TGCGCCAGCAGCTTGGCTACGGACTCAACCTACGAGCAGTACTTC
CASSLATDSTYEQYF
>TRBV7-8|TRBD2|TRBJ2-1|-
TGTGCCAGCAGCTTAGCTGGGCTAGCGGGGGGGCCACTTTACAATGAGCAGTTCTTC
CASSLAGLAGGPLYNEQFF
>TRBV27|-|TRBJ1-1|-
TGTGCCAGCAGTTTTAGGGTGAGGGAGTTACCGTCCACTGAAGCTTTCTTT
CASSFRVRELPSTEAFF
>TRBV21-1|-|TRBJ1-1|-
TGTGCCAGAGAGGACAGGGATGCTTCGGGCACTGAAGCTTTCTTT
CAREDRDASGTEAFF
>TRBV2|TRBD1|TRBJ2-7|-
TGTGCCAGATTGAGACCGGGACAGGGTTACGAGCAGTACTTC
CARLRPGQGYEQYF
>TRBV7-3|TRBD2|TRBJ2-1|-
TGTGCCAGCAGCTTAGTCTCCGGGACTAGCGGGTACAATGAGCAGTTCTTC
CASSLVSGTSGYNEQFF
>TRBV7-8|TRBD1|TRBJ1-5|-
TGTGCCAGCAGCCGGGACAGGATAGATCAGCCCCAGCATTTT
CASSRDRIDQPQHF
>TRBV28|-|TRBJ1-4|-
TGTGCCAGCAGTTTGGGCAGCCTCCCTGAAAAACTGTTTTTT
CASSLGSLPEKLFF
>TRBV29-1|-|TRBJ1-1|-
TGCAGCGTTGAATTCAGAATGAACACTGAAGCTTTCTTT
CSVEFRMNTEAFF
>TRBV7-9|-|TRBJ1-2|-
TGTGCCAGCAGCTACGGGGATAACTATGGCTACACCTTC
CASSYGDNYGYTF
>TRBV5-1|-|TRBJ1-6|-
TGCGCCAGCAGCTCGACGGGACAAAACTCACCCCTCCACTTT
CASSSTGQNSPLHF
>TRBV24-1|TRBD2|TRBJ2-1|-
TGTGCCACCAGTGATACCAGCGGGATTGATGAGCAGTTCTTC
CATSDTSGIDEQFF
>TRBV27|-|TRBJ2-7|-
TGTGCCAGCAGTCCGAGGGGGGGCAAATCCTACGAGCAGTACTTC
CASSPRGGKSYEQYF
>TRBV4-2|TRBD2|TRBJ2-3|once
TGTGCCAGCAGCCGAGTCCTAGCGGGTGACACAGATACGCAGTATTTT
CASSRVLAGDTDTQYF